This note documents a single T cell receptor beta chain sequence. Its cognate antigen is unknown. Germline lookup yields CDR1 PRHDT and CDR2 FYEKMQ (reference sequence). The ends lost 5 bases at V and 5 bases at J; junction bases unmatched: 9. The CDR3 runs 15 residues. This table comes from immunoSEQ multiplex PCR, and its TCRdb copy is limited to in-frame clones, with some not included. This table has about 60,000 clones, around four fifths appearing once. Time point described: week 35, safety follow-up. Each vaccine dose was 300 ug of mutant IDH1 20-mer peptide, with topical imiquimod. Eight vaccine doses were administered to patients at weeks 1, 3, 5, 7, 11, 15, 19 and 23. The data stem from a study of a mutant IDH1 vaccine in newly diagnosed glioma. The wider study: Vaccines began 4-6 weeks after radiotherapy alone, or with temozolomide cycles. Overall study results and limits: Whatever changes occurred in top peripheral T cell clonotypes seemed unrelated to pseudoprogression.

Material: PBMCs, obtained from a glioma patient whose treatment included an IDH1 peptide vaccine. The TCR comes from a young man with glioma. The chain combines TRBV13 with TRBJ2-5; 9 nucleotides align to TRBD2. The CDR3: CASSQVAGGQETQYF. The CDR3 DNA follows: TGTGCCAGCAGCCAGGTGGCGGGGGGGCAGGAGACCCAGTACTTC.